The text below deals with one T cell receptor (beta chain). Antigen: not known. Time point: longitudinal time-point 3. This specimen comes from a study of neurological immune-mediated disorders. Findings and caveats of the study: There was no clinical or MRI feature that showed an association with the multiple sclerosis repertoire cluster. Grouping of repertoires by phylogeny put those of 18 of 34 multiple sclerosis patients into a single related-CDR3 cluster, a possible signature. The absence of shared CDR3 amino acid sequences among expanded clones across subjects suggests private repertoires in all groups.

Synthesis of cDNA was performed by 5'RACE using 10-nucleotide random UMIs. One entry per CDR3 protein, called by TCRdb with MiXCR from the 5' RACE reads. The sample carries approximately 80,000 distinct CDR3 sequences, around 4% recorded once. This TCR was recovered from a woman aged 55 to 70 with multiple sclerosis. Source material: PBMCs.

Here the CDR3 reads CASSHPKFSYNSPLHF. The CDR3 nucleotides read TGTGCCAGCAGCCACCCTAAGTTCTCCTATAATTCACCCCTCCACTTT. The chain recombines TRBV3-1 with TRBJ1-6; D not resolved. V lost 3 bases and J lost 0, with 9 bases in between. Germline loops: CDR1 LGHDT, CDR2 YNNKEL (reference sequence). The CDR3 is made up of 16 amino acids.